Presented here are 20 T cell receptor beta chains from one specimen sequenced in a study of regulatory T cells in long-lasting Graves disease. Library construction for TCR beta used iRepertoire HTBI primers and Arm-PCR of CDR3 regions. TCRdb passed the multiplex PCR reads through MiXCR, listing each CDR3 protein once. The sample comprises some 500,000 distinct CDR3 sequences, 13% of which are singletons, and over 7.5% rests with the top ten. Time point denoted: newly diagnosed GD, antithyroid drugs for less than 3 months. PBMC-derived RNA was used for the TCR library. In addition, the sample was reused for a study of T cells in Graves' hyperthyroidism and ophthalmopathy.

Sequencing was performed on peripheral blood mononuclear cells (PBMCs), taken at new diagnosis, from a patient treated with antithyroid drugs. All receptors come from a man aged 25 to 40 with Graves disease.

The gene calls are TRBV29-1 and TRBJ2-3; D is ambiguous. V was pared by 7 bases and J by 2 bases, with 7 bases between. CDR1 and CDR2 from the germline V gene are SQVTM and ANQGSEA. The length of the CDR3 is 11 residues. The CDR3 region is CSGLTTDTQYF. The CDR3 region has the DNA TGCAGCGGCTTAACCACAGATACGCAGTATTTT.

The V and J genes are TRBV19 and TRBJ2-1; D may correspond to TRBD1 or TRBD2 (6 bases each). The CDR3 contains 17 residues. The V end was cut by 0 bases, the J end by 2 bases, with 14 bases between. Germline V CDR1 and CDR2: LNHDA, SQIVND (reference sequence). CDR3 protein: CASSIDRGLRPYNEQFF. The CDR3 nucleotides are TGTGCCAGTAGTATAGATCGGGGGCTCCGCCCCTACAATGAGCAGTTCTTC.

In its sample, this clonotype was seen many times. The chain links TRBV5-1 to TRBJ2-2, with TRBD2 matching 7 bases. This CDR3 region has 14 residues. Germline-derived CDR1 and CDR2 are SGHRS and YFSETQ. The ends lost 6 bases at V and 2 bases at J; junction bases unmatched: 4. CDR3 nucleotide sequence: TGCGCCAGCACAAGCGGGACCAACACCGGGGAGCTGTTTTTT. Its protein is CASTSGTNTGELFF.

The table lists this clonotype with many counts. V is TRBV12-3 or TRBV12-4 and J is TRBJ1-2; D might be TRBD1 (6 bases). Trimming pared 6 bases from V and 4 bases from J, leaving 15 bases between. The CDR3 is made up of 14 amino acids. For the CDR3, the DNA is TGTGCCAGCAGGGCACCCGGACAGACCTATGGCTACACCTTC. Encoded protein: CASRAPGQTYGYTF.

This clonotype was seen many times. The V and J genes are TRBV2 and TRBJ2-1; 9 positions agree with TRBD2. The CDR3 has 12 residues. The trim removed 6 bases at V and 10 bases at J, leaving 4 bases unmatched. Germline assignment: CDR1 SNHLY and CDR2 FYNNEI. The CDR3 region is CASSLGLAEQFF. CDR3 nucleotide sequence: TGTGCCAGCAGCCTAGGACTAGCGGAGCAGTTCTTC.

This clonotype was recorded many times. V gene TRBV19 combines with J gene TRBJ1-3; 7 bases align to TRBD1. The germline gives CDR1 LNHDA, CDR2 SQIVND (reference sequence). The CDR3 runs to 14 residues. V trimming: 8 bases; J trimming: 0 bases; junction bases outside the gene matches: 4. The chain's CDR3 is CASFGTASGNTIYF. CDR3 sequence (DNA): TGTGCCAGTTTCGGGACAGCCTCTGGAAACACCATATATTTT.

The table lists this clonotype with many counts. The V call is TRBV18, the J call TRBJ2-7; TRBD2 matches 7 bases. CDR1 and CDR2 from the germline V gene are KGHSH and LQKENI. V lost 8 bases, J lost 2 bases, and 6 bases stayed unmatched. CDR3 length equals 13 residues. As DNA, the CDR3 is TGTGCCAGCAGTCCCGGGACTACCTACGAGCAGTACTTC. It yields the protein CASSPGTTYEQYF.

On this clonotype: With a much larger clone just one base away, this may be a read error. This CDR3 is missing its conserved last phenylalanine or tryptophan, likely due to a read error. This chain connects TRBV28 to TRBJ1-1, with D unresolved. V gave up 4 bases and J gave up 4 bases, with 7 bases separating them. From germline, CDR1 is MDHEN and CDR2 SYDVKM. The CDR3 loop spans 12 amino acids. CDR3 sequence (DNA): TGTGCCAGCAGTTCCCCTAGCACTGAAGCTTTCCTT. As protein: CASSSPSTEAFL.

This clonotype was picked up many times. V usage is TRBV6-2 or TRBV6-3 and J usage is TRBJ1-2; D remains unclear. Trimming took 7 bases from V and 8 from J, leaving 23 bases between them. The CDR3 is 15 residues long. The germline CDR1 and CDR2 sequences are MNHEY and SVGEGT. The CDR3 DNA is TGTGCCAGCAAAGCCTCCAGGCAGAATAATTTGGGCTACACCTTC. Its translation: CASKASRQNNLGYTF.

V gene TRBV7-9 combines with J gene TRBJ1-6; D not certain. Germline V gene sequence: CDR1 SEHNR, CDR2 FQNEAQ (reference sequence). The CDR3 is 11 amino acids. With 5 bases removed from V and 15 bases from J, the gap between germline ends came to 11 bases. CDR3 sequence: CASSPEALLHF. The CDR3 nucleotides are TGTGCCAGCAGCCCTGAGGCGCTCCTCCACTTT.

CDR3 sequence (DNA): TGTGCCAGTAGTATACCGGGGGCCTACAATGAGCAGTTCTTC. Translating gives CASSIPGAYNEQFF. The V gene is TRBV19, the J gene TRBJ2-1; tentative D call: TRBD2 (6 bases). V lost 2 bases and J 2 bases, leaving 7 bases between the germline ends. Germline V gene sequence: CDR1 LNHDA, CDR2 SQIVND (reference sequence). The CDR3 is 14 residues long.

In this sample, this clonotype turned up a few times. V and J are TRBV18 and TRBJ1-1; D may be TRBD1 (5 bases). CDR1 is KGHSH, CDR2 LQKENI, per germline. This CDR3 is 14 amino acids long. V lost 5 bases and J lost 4, with 14 bases in between. Here the CDR3 reads CASSFSLRGTEAFF. The DNA for the CDR3 is TGTGCCAGCTCATTCAGTCTGAGGGGCACTGAAGCTTTCTTT. Complete variable domain (other parts from reference TRBV18 and TRBJ1-1): NAGVMQNPRHLVRRRGQEARLRCSPMKGHSHVYWYRQLPEEGLKFMVYLQKENIIDESGMPKERFSAEFPKEGPSILRIQQVVRGDSAAYFCASSFSLRGTEAFFGQGTRLTVV.

This clonotype was seen a handful of times. The gene calls are TRBV7-8 and TRBJ2-3; D may be TRBD1 (6 bases). The CDR3 sequence is 16 residues long. Germline lookup yields CDR1 SGHVS and CDR2 FQNEAQ. V lost 6 bases to trimming and J lost 1 base, with 17 bases between them. The CDR3 region is CASSLSTGRRTDTQYF. In nucleotides, the CDR3 is TGTGCCAGCAGTCTATCCACAGGGCGACGCACAGATACGCAGTATTTT.

A note on this clonotype: The junction departs from the called germline gene at one end, perhaps through a read error. The V and J genes are TRBV2 and TRBJ2-1; TRBD2 matches at 14 bases. This CDR3 has 19 residues. CDR1 is SNHLY, CDR2 FYNNEI, per germline. The CDR3 loop reads CASSQPRGTSGRGWNEQFF. CDR3 nucleotides: TGCGCCAGCAGCCAACCTCGGGGGACTAGCGGGAGAGGCTGGAATGAGCAGTTCTTC.

The sample holds many counts of this clonotype. In DNA form, the CDR3 reads TGTGCCAGCAGTTTAGCGCGGTACGAGCAGTACTTC. It is translated as CASSLARYEQYF. The chain links TRBV12-3 or TRBV12-4 to TRBJ2-7; D gene ambiguous. There are 12 residues in the CDR3. Trimming removed 0 bases from V and 4 bases from J, with 4 bases in between.

This clonotype was observed many times. The genes are TRBV5-1 and TRBJ2-5; D might be TRBD1 (6 bases). Germline assignment: CDR1 SGHRS and CDR2 YFSETQ. V lost 0 bases and J lost 0, with 12 bases in between. This CDR3 has 16 residues. In DNA, the CDR3 is TGCGCCAGCAGCTTGGAAAAGGGGACACACCAAGAGACCCAGTACTTC. It yields the protein CASSLEKGTHQETQYF.

J is TRBJ2-2 and V is TRBV6-1, with 7 bases lining up with TRBD2. Germline V gives CDR1 MNHNS, CDR2 SASEGT. CDR3 length equals 14 residues. V lost 6 bases to trimming and J lost 3 bases; unmatched junction nucleotides: 4. The CDR3 DNA is TGTGCCAGCAGAGCGGGGTGGGACACCGGGGAGCTGTTTTTT. Protein sequence: CASRAGWDTGELFF.

This chain connects TRBV30 to TRBJ2-1, with D hard to call. Per germline, CDR1 GTSNPN and CDR2 SVGIG (reference sequence). The V end was cut by 4 bases, the J end by 5 bases, with 9 bases between. The CDR3 length is 12 residues. CDR3 protein: CAWTRQNNEQFF. CDR3 DNA: TGTGCCTGGACTAGGCAGAACAATGAGCAGTTCTTC.

This clonotype showed up just a few times. V usage is TRBV20-1 and J usage is TRBJ2-1, with 7 bases that match TRBD2. This CDR3 region has 15 residues. Germline CDR1 DFQATT, CDR2 SNEGSKA (reference sequence). With 3 bases clipped from V and 6 bases from J, the junction kept 11 bases outside the gene matches. The CDR3 is CSASKAGEVVNEQFF. DNA of the CDR3: TGCAGTGCTAGTAAGGCGGGAGAGGTGGTCAATGAGCAGTTCTTC.

This clonotype occurred many times. The chain recombines TRBV12-3 or TRBV12-4 with TRBJ2-1; 9 bases are a match to TRBD1. The CDR3 is 19 amino acids. Germline trimming cut 1 base from V and 7 bases from J; bases unmatched to any gene: 17. The CDR3 is CASSLVWGSWDRADNEQFF. The CDR3 DNA reads TGTGCCAGCAGTTTAGTTTGGGGGTCGTGGGACAGGGCGGATAATGAGCAGTTCTTC.